One T cell receptor beta chain is described in this entry. Germline values: CDR1 DFQATT, CDR2 SNEGSKA (reference sequence). The CDR3 sequence is 15 residues long. The junction had 10 bases not matched to a gene; V was cut back by 3 bases and J by 2 bases. In the original workflow: Scientists estimated how many nucleated cells there were by amplifying reference gene primers. The repertoire was sequenced with immunoSEQ multiplex PCR; TCRdb's copy has only in-frame clones and lacks some. The D gene and trimming were derived from the DNA, and the V and J assignments and clone size from that table. This sample yields under 150,000 clones, of which roughly 84% are seen a single time; about 3.4% belongs to the top ten. The data belong to a study of blood T cell repertoires in COVID-19. For the study at large: Specimens from acute and convalescent COVID-19 originated in the United States, Italy and Spain. Sources were T cells, B-cell-depleted T cells, or PBMCs; the material itself was cDNA or gDNA.

What was sequenced was peripheral blood. This sequence was found in a man in his forties or fifties with acute or convalescent COVID-19. The chain has TRBV20-1 and TRBJ2-7, with TRBD1 identical over 7 bases. The CDR3 protein is CSASDYTGDPYEQYF. DNA for the CDR3: TGCAGTGCTAGTGATTATACAGGGGACCCCTACGAGCAGTACTTC.